What follows are 21 T cell receptor beta chains derived from one specimen sequenced in a study of T cells after yellow fever vaccination. TCRdb used MiXCR to reprocess the 5' RACE reads, holding one entry per CDR3 protein. Here the sample spans some 9,300 distinct CDR3 sequences, around 4.8% being singletons. The sample consisted of PBMCs, either bulk or a sorted T-cell subset (CD4+, CD8+, memory, or dextramer-sorted; not recorded which), taken approximately 16 days after the first yellow fever vaccination. Receptor source: a man aged 18-30 years who received the YFV17D yellow fever vaccine.

This clonotype was seen at least ten times. The chain combines TRBV5-5 with TRBJ1-1; D not certain. Trimming cost V 4 bases and J 0 bases, with 13 bases left between them. This CDR3 has 15 residues. The germline V gene encodes CDR1 SGHKS and CDR2 YYEKEE (reference sequence). CDR3 DNA sequence: TGTGCCAGCAGCACATCTGTCGGCATGAACACTGAAGCTTTCTTT. Its translation is CASSTSVGMNTEAFF.

This clonotype has ten or more counts. The chain carries TRBV12-3 or TRBV12-4 and TRBJ1-2; 8 bases map to TRBD1. V shed 3 bases and J 4 bases; nucleotides not matched to a gene: 7. The CDR3 extends over 15 amino acids. CDR3 region: CASSLAGGKFYGYTF. The CDR3 DNA reads TGTGCCAGCAGTTTGGCAGGGGGCAAATTCTATGGCTACACCTTC.

A word on this clonotype: An end of the junction differs from the germline gene, which may be a read error. This chain links TRBV5-5 with TRBJ1-2; 7 bases are shared with TRBD1. The CDR3 contains 14 residues. The V gene's germline CDR1 is SGHKS and CDR2 YYEKEE (reference sequence). The CDR3: CAISPGDSYYGYTF. CDR3 sequence (DNA): TGTGCCATCAGCCCGGGGGACAGCTACTATGGCTACACCTTC.

A word on this clonotype: A junction end diverges from the germline sequence, so it may reflect a read error. The chain recombines TRBV5-5 with TRBJ2-2; the match to TRBD2 covers 7 bases. The CDR3 length is 14 residues. Germline values: CDR1 SGHKS, CDR2 YYEKEE (reference sequence). The CDR3 bases are TGTGCCAGCAGCCTCGGGATCTTCAGCGGGGTGCTGTTTTTT. Its translation: CASSLGIFSGVLFF.

This clonotype was seen at least ten times. This chain links TRBV18 with TRBJ2-7, with TRBD1 matching 9 bases. In germline, CDR1 is KGHSH, CDR2 LQKENI. V shed 4 bases, J shed 6 bases, and the junction held 4 bases outside the gene matches. The CDR3 consists of 13 residues. The CDR3 is CASSRTGEREQYV. The CDR3, as DNA: TGTGCCAGCTCACGGACAGGGGAGCGCGAGCAGTACGTC.

The chain uses TRBV6-2 or TRBV6-3 and TRBJ1-2; D gene uncertain. CDR3 size: 13 residues. In germline, CDR1 is MNHEY, CDR2 SVGEGT. V was shortened by 2 bases and J by 8 bases, with 12 bases between the two germline ends. The CDR3 loop is CASSYKGLWGYTF. CDR3 nucleotide sequence: TGTGCCAGCAGTTACAAGGGTCTCTGGGGCTACACCTTC.

This clonotype was seen many times. V and J are TRBV6-1 and TRBJ1-4; D uncertain. Germline values: CDR1 MNHNS, CDR2 SASEGT. Trimming cost V 6 bases and J 5 bases, with 16 bases left between them. The CDR3 consists of 15 residues. CDR3 region: CASSSGRRPNEKLFF. CDR3 DNA sequence: TGTGCCAGCAGCTCCGGACGGAGACCGAATGAAAAACTGTTTTTT.

At least ten counts were recorded for this clonotype. The chain has TRBV24-1 and TRBJ1-2; D call uncertain. The CDR3 is made up of 15 amino acids. Germline V gene lookup returns CDR1 KGHDR and CDR2 SFDVKD. The V end was cut by 4 bases, the J end by 5 bases, with 16 bases between. The CDR3 protein is CATSDGPGMGYGYTF. Written as DNA, the CDR3 is TGTGCCACCAGTGACGGTCCAGGAATGGGATATGGCTACACCTTC.

This clonotype is judged medium-sized. J is TRBJ2-3 and V is TRBV10-3; 7 nucleotides match TRBD2. The CDR3 consists of 13 residues. J gave up 6 bases and V 10 bases, and 10 bases lay outside the gene matches. The germline V gene has CDR1 ENHRY and CDR2 SYGVKD. CDR3: CASRPGGADTQYF. The CDR3 nucleotides read TGTGCCAGCCGCCCGGGGGGTGCGGATACGCAGTATTTT.

This clonotype was observed at least ten times. This CDR3 is CASTLGREQFF. CDR3 nucleotide sequence: TGTGCCAGCACCCTAGGGCGTGAGCAGTTCTTC. V gene TRBV7-8 combines with J gene TRBJ2-1, with D unclear. Germline CDR1 SGHVS, CDR2 FQNEAQ. Trimming took off 7 bases at V and 9 bases at J, with 10 bases between the two ends. The CDR3 length is 11 residues.

This clonotype ranks as medium-sized. The V call is TRBV7-2, the J call TRBJ2-3; 13 nucleotides match TRBD2. The CDR3 is 16 amino acids. Looked up from germline, CDR1 is SGHTA and CDR2 is FQGNSA. The ends lost 2 bases at V and 6 bases at J; junction bases unmatched: 5. CDR3 DNA: TGTGCCAGCAGCTTAACTAGCGGGGGGGCCGGGGATACGCAGTATTTT. Its translation: CASSLTSGGAGDTQYF.

The chain carries TRBV4-2 and TRBJ1-1; 8 nucleotides agree with TRBD1. The CDR3 length is 14 residues. Germline CDR1 LGHNA, CDR2 YNFKEQ. Unmatched junction bases numbered 11, after V lost 4 bases and J lost 10 bases. The CDR3, as DNA: TGTGCCAGCAGCCCCAGGACAGGGCTGGGGGGAGCTTTCTTT. This encodes CASSPRTGLGGAFF.

In this sample, this clonotype turned up many times. This sequence joins TRBV5-4 and TRBJ2-2; D remains unclear. The CDR3 is 16 residues long. Germline loops: CDR1 SGHNT, CDR2 YYREEE (reference sequence). Trimming cost V 4 bases and J 3 bases, with 16 bases left between them. Here the CDR3 reads CASSPARWAHTGELFF. Here the CDR3 DNA reads TGTGCCAGCAGCCCCGCCAGATGGGCTCACACCGGGGAGCTGTTTTTT.

Within the sample, this clonotype is medium-sized (0.01 to 0.1%). The chain links TRBV7-2 to TRBJ2-7, with D perhaps TRBD1 or TRBD2 (6 bases each). Germline V CDR1 and CDR2: SGHTA, FQGNSA. This CDR3 spans 14 amino acids. Trimming took 5 bases from V and 6 from J, leaving 17 bases between them. The CDR3 nucleotides read TGTGCCAGCAGCGCCGGGGGCCCCAGCACCGAGCAGTACTTC. Amino acid sequence: CASSAGGPSTEQYF.

Many counts were recorded for this clonotype. In nucleotides, the CDR3 is TGTGCCAGCAGCTCGGACAGGGGGCAGGATGGCTACACCTTC. This gives the protein CASSSDRGQDGYTF. The chain joins TRBV7-8 to TRBJ1-2; 11 nucleotides align to TRBD1. Germline lookup yields CDR1 SGHVS and CDR2 FQNEAQ. CDR3 length equals 14 residues. Losses at the gene ends were 4 bases for V and 6 bases for J; bases not matched to a gene: 4.

This clonotype was seen many times. The gene calls are TRBV7-2 and TRBJ2-3, with TRBD2 identical over 13 bases. This CDR3 is 16 amino acids long. The trim removed 3 bases at V and 4 bases at J, leaving 4 bases unmatched. Looked up from germline, CDR1 is SGHTA and CDR2 is FQGNSA. Here the CDR3 reads CASSLTSGGRADTQYF. CDR3 nucleotides: TGTGCCAGCAGCTTGACTAGCGGGGGGAGGGCAGATACGCAGTATTTT.

The chain recombines TRBV9 with TRBJ1-2; the match to TRBD1 covers 8 bases. Germline V CDR1 and CDR2: SGDLS, YYNGEE. Trimming cost V 0 bases and J 8 bases; bases outside gene matches: 6. CDR3 size: 14 residues. In DNA form, the CDR3 reads TGTGCCAGCAGCGTAGGCCCACAGGGGGAGGGCTACACCTTC. Translated: CASSVGPQGEGYTF.

This clonotype was found many times. V gene TRBV16 combines with J gene TRBJ1-4; tentative D call: TRBD1 (5 bases). Germline lookup yields CDR1 KGHSY and CDR2 FQNENV. Trimming pared 5 bases from V and 3 bases from J, leaving 10 bases between. The CDR3 covers 14 residues. CDR3: CASSSGSPNEKLFF. CDR3 coding DNA: TGTGCCAGCAGCTCAGGGTCGCCTAATGAAAAACTGTTTTTT.

Judged by abundance, this clonotype is medium-sized. V usage is TRBV29-1 and J usage is TRBJ2-1; 9 bases map to TRBD1. The CDR3 has 16 amino acids. The germline V gene encodes CDR1 SQVTM and CDR2 ANQGSEA. Losses at the gene ends were 1 base for V and 8 bases for J; bases not matched to a gene: 12. CDR3 in amino acids: CSVEVIGQGPNDEQFF. DNA of the CDR3: TGCAGCGTTGAAGTGATTGGACAGGGGCCAAATGATGAGCAGTTCTTC.

This clonotype rates as medium-sized. The gene calls are TRBV9 and TRBJ2-2, with D possibly being TRBD1 (5 bases). V lost 0 bases and J lost 1, with 7 bases in between. This CDR3 is 15 amino acids long. Germline lookup yields CDR1 SGDLS and CDR2 YYNGEE. The CDR3 loop reads CASSVATGNTGELFF. CDR3 nucleotides: TGTGCCAGCAGCGTAGCCACAGGGAACACCGGGGAGCTGTTTTTT. Supplemented by reference TRBV9 and TRBJ2-2, the full variable domain reads DSGVTQTPKHLITATGQRVTLRCSPRSGDLSVYWYQQSLDQGLQFLIQYYNGEERAKGNILERFSAQQFPDLHSELNLSSLELGDSALYFCASSVATGNTGELFFGEGSRLTVL.

This clonotype was seen ten or more times. The chain has TRBV4-3 and TRBJ1-4, with TRBD1 matching over 9 bases. The CDR3 contains 14 residues. Germline V gene lookup returns CDR1 LGHNA and CDR2 YSLEER. Unmatched junction bases numbered 4, after V lost 4 bases and J lost 7 bases. This CDR3 reads CASSPGQGFEKLFF. The CDR3, as DNA: TGCGCCAGCAGCCCGGGACAGGGTTTTGAAAAACTGTTTTTT.